A single sample is the source of the 18 T cell receptor beta chains below, sequenced in a study of blood T cell repertoires in COVID-19. Only in-frame clones appear in the TCRdb table, and some are missing; sequencing was by immunoSEQ multiplex PCR. The sample contains 250,000 to 300,000 clones, roughly 92% of which appear only once. Sequenced sample: peripheral blood. All receptors come from a woman under 40 with COVID-19, enrolled during active disease.

J is TRBJ2-4 and V is TRBV7-9; D gene ambiguous. V was cut by 2 bases and J by 0 bases, with 14 bases left in between. The germline V gene has CDR1 SEHNR and CDR2 FQNEAQ (reference sequence). The CDR3 loop spans 17 amino acids. The CDR3 region has the DNA TGTGCCAGCAGCTTAAACCTTCCTAACTTAGCCAAAAACATTCAGTACTTC. Translating it yields CASSLNLPNLAKNIQYF.

The chain couples TRBV27 to TRBJ2-1; TRBD1 might be the D (6 bases). From germline, CDR1 is MNHEY and CDR2 SMNVEV (reference sequence). V lost 3 bases, J lost 6 bases, and 15 bases lay in between. The CDR3 sequence is 15 residues long. The CDR3 protein is CASSFPRQGSNEQFF. The CDR3 coding sequence is TGTGCCAGCAGTTTCCCCAGGCAGGGGTCCAATGAGCAGTTCTTC.

The V gene is TRBV5-4, the J gene TRBJ2-7, with no clear D. V lost 2 bases and J lost 0, with 12 bases in between. The CDR3 spans 15 residues. Per germline, CDR1 SGHNT and CDR2 YYREEE (reference sequence). The DNA of the CDR3 is TGTGCCAGCAGCTTCAGAGGTCAGAGCTCCTACGAGCAGTACTTC. It codes for CASSFRGQSSYEQYF. The variable domain in full, completed from reference TRBV5-4 and TRBJ2-7, reads ETGVTQSPTHLIKTRGQQVTLRCSSQSGHNTVSWYQQALGQGPQFIFQYYREEENGRGNFPPRFSGLQFPNYSSELNVNALELDDSALYLCASSFRGQSSYEQYFGPGTRLTVT.

This chain connects TRBV5-1 to TRBJ2-7, with TRBD1 identical over 8 bases. The CDR3 length is 14 residues. Germline V gene data show CDR1 as SGHRS and CDR2 as YFSETQ. V was pared by 7 bases and J by 1 base, with 7 bases of the junction left unmatched. CDR3 loop: CASGEQGGSYEQYF. In DNA, the CDR3 is TGCGCCAGCGGGGAACAGGGGGGTTCCTACGAGCAGTACTTC. The full variable domain, completed using reference TRBV5-1 and TRBJ2-7, is KAGVTQTPRYLIKTRGQQVTLSCSPISGHRSVSWYQQTPGQGLQFLFEYFSETQRNKGNFPGRFSGRQFSNSRSEMNVSTLELGDSALYLCASGEQGGSYEQYFGPGTRLTVT.

This rearrangement joins TRBV11-2 to TRBJ2-1; maybe TRBD1 (6 bases). Germline V gives CDR1 SGHAT, CDR2 FQNNGV. V was pared by 7 bases and J by 0 bases, with 16 bases between. This CDR3 region has 16 residues. The CDR3 nucleotides read TGTGCCAGCAACGTGGGGACAAAGAGCTCCTACAATGAGCAGTTCTTC. Protein product: CASNVGTKSSYNEQFF.

The chain recombines TRBV7-6 with TRBJ1-4; 8 bases agree with TRBD1. With V trimmed by 5 bases and J by 5 bases, 7 bases remained unmatched. The CDR3 has 15 amino acids. In germline, CDR1 is SGHVS, CDR2 FNYEAQ. The CDR3 coding sequence is TGTGCCAGCAGCGATCTACAGGGGGAAAATGAAAAACTGTTTTTT. This codes for CASSDLQGENEKLFF.

The rearrangement links TRBV24-1 to TRBJ2-5; possible D gene TRBD1, 6 bases. Trimming left V 6 bases short and J 4 bases short, with 11 bases between. Germline CDR1 and CDR2: KGHDR and SFDVKD. The CDR3 loop spans 13 amino acids. The CDR3 here is CATSSSGAETQYF. CDR3 DNA sequence: TGTGCCACCAGTTCGTCAGGGGCAGAGACCCAGTACTTC.

V gene TRBV15 combines with J gene TRBJ2-5; D perhaps matches TRBD1 (6 bases). CDR3 size: 15 residues. The V gene's germline CDR1 is LNHNV and CDR2 YYDKDF (reference sequence). The germline V and J ends were trimmed by 4 bases and 5 bases, with 17 bases remaining between them. The DNA of the CDR3 is TGTGCCACCAGCATCCGGGACAATGAGTGGGAGACCCAGTACTTC. Its translation: CATSIRDNEWETQYF.

This clone was observed a handful of times. This sequence joins TRBV7-3 and TRBJ1-6; D remains unclear. The germline CDR1 and CDR2 sequences are SGHTA and FQGTGA. The CDR3 contains 14 residues. Deletions cut 5 bases from V and 7 bases from J, with 12 bases between. The CDR3 protein is CASSLAQRNSPLHF. The CDR3 DNA is TGTGCCAGCAGCCTGGCCCAGCGGAATTCACCCCTCCACTTT.

The rearrangement joins TRBV2 to TRBJ2-3; 9 nucleotides match TRBD2. J lost 1 base, V lost 8 bases, and 10 bases had no gene match. CDR1 and CDR2 (germline): SNHLY, FYNNEI. The CDR3 length is 16 residues. DNA for the CDR3: TGTGCCAGCGGGGGTAGCGGGAGCATCCGCACAGATACGCAGTATTTT. Protein sequence: CASGGSGSIRTDTQYF.

J is TRBJ1-3 and V is TRBV5-1, with 7 bases matching TRBD1. The V and J ends lost 0 bases and 3 bases, in that order; junction bases with no gene match: 9. CDR1 is SGHRS, CDR2 YFSETQ, per germline. This CDR3 comprises 17 residues. CDR3 sequence (DNA): TGCGCCAGCAGCTTGGACATGACAGGGTTGGATGGAAACACCATATATTTT. This codes for CASSLDMTGLDGNTIYF.

The gene calls are TRBV6-5 and TRBJ1-1; D remains unclear. CDR3 length equals 15 residues. Looked up from germline, CDR1 is MNHEY and CDR2 is SVGAGI. Between the trimmed V and J ends, which lost 6 bases and 0 bases, there was a span of 14 bases. CDR3 sequence: CASSDGQTMNTEAFF. For the CDR3, the DNA is TGTGCCAGCAGCGACGGCCAGACAATGAACACTGAAGCTTTCTTT.

This chain joins TRBV25-1 and TRBJ1-1; D is uncertain. Looked up from germline, CDR1 is MGHDK and CDR2 is SYGVNS. The CDR3 is made up of 14 amino acids. Deletions cut 5 bases from V and 4 bases from J, with 14 bases between. The CDR3 nucleotides are TGTGCCAGCAGTCCCCGAGTTACTCTCACTGAAGCTTTCTTT. It translates to CASSPRVTLTEAFF.

CDR3 nucleotides: TGTGCCAGCTCACCCACAGGGGACGGGAGCAATCAGCCCCAGCATTTT. As protein: CASSPTGDGSNQPQHF. The V call is TRBV18, the J call TRBJ1-5; 7 positions agree with TRBD1. With 3 bases clipped from V and 1 base from J, the junction kept 6 bases outside the gene matches. The CDR3 totals 16 residues. Germline-derived CDR1 and CDR2 are KGHSH and LQKENI.

This rearrangement joins TRBV5-4 to TRBJ2-7; no reliable D call. CDR3 length: 12 amino acids. Germline V lookup: CDR1 SGHNT, CDR2 YYREEE (reference sequence). V gave up 4 bases and J gave up 7 bases, with 12 bases separating them. The CDR3 coding sequence is TGTGCCAGCAGCACCCTCCTCGGGGAGCAGTACTTC. This gives the protein CASSTLLGEQYF.

This chain joins TRBV20-1 and TRBJ1-3; TRBD1 agrees at 8 bases. The CDR3 is 14 amino acids. The V gene end was trimmed by 3 bases and the J gene end by 3 bases; junction bases not matched to a gene: 4. From germline, CDR1 is DFQATT and CDR2 SNEGSKA (reference sequence). CDR3 loop: CSASSTGVGNTIYF. CDR3 bases: TGCAGTGCTAGTTCGACAGGGGTTGGAAACACCATATATTTT.

V usage is TRBV12-3 or TRBV12-4 and J usage is TRBJ1-1; D possibly corresponds to TRBD1 (5 bases). CDR3 length: 13 amino acids. Deletions cut 1 base from V and 5 bases from J, with 8 bases between. The CDR3 loop reads CASSLGDWTEAFF. The CDR3, as DNA: TGTGCCAGCAGTTTAGGGGACTGGACTGAAGCTTTCTTT.

The chain recombines TRBV28 with TRBJ1-1; 8 nucleotides align to TRBD1. The V and J ends lost 6 bases and 3 bases, in that order; junction bases with no gene match: 9. The CDR3 runs 15 residues. Germline lookup yields CDR1 MDHEN and CDR2 SYDVKM. The DNA for the CDR3 is TGTGCCAGCAGGCTGCAGGGGGCGCGGTACACTGAAGCTTTCTTT. Translation gives CASRLQGARYTEAFF.